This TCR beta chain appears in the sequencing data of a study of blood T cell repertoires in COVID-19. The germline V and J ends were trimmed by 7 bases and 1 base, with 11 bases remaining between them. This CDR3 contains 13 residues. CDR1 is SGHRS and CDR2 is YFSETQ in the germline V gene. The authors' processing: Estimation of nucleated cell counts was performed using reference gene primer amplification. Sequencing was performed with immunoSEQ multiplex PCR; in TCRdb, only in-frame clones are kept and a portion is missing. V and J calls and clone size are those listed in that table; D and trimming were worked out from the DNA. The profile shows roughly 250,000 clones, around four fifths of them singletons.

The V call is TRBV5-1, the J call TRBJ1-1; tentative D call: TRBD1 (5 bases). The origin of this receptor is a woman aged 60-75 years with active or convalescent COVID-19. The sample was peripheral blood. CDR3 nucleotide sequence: TGCGCCAGCCAGACAGACTGGAACACTGAAGCTTTCTTT. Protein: CASQTDWNTEAFF. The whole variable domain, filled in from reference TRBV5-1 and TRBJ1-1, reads KAGVTQTPRYLIKTRGQQVTLSCSPISGHRSVSWYQQTPGQGLQFLFEYFSETQRNKGNFPGRFSGRQFSNSRSEMNVSTLELGDSALYLCASQTDWNTEAFFGQGTRLTVV.